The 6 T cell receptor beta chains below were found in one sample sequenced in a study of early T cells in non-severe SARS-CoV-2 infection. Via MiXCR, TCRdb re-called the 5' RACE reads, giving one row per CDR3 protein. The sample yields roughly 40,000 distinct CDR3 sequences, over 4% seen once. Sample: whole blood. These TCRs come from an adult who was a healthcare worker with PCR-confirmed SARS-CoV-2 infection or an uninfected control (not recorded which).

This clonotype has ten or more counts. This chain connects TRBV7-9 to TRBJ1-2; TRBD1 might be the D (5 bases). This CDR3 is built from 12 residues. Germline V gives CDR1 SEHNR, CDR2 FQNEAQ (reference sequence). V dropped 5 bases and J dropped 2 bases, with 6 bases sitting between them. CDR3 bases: TGTGCCAGCAGCAAGGGGAACTATGGCTACACCTTC. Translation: CASSKGNYGYTF.

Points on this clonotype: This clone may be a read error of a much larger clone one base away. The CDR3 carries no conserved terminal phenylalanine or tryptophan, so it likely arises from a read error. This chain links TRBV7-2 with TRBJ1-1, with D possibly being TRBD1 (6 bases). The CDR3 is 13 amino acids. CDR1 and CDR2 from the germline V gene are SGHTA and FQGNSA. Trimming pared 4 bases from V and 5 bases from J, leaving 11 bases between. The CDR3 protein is CASSWGGGTEAFL. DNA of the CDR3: TGTGCCAGCAGCTGGGGGGGCGGTACTGAAGCTTTCCTT.

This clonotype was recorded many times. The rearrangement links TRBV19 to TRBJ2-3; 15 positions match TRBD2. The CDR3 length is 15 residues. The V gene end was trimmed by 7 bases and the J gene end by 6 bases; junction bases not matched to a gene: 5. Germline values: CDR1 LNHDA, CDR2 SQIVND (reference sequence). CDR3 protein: CASTQGTSGGDTQYF. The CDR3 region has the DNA TGTGCCAGTACCCAAGGGACTAGCGGGGGGGATACGCAGTATTTT.

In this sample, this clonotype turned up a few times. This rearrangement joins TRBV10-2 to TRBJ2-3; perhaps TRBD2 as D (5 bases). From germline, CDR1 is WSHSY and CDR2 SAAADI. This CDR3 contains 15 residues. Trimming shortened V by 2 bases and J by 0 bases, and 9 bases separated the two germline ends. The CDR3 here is CASSESLASTDTQYF. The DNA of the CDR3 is TGCGCCAGCAGTGAGAGTCTAGCTAGCACAGATACGCAGTATTTT.

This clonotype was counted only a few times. CDR3 DNA: TGTGCCACCAGCAGAGCCGGGACAGGGGCCTACAATGAGCAGTTCTTC. Protein sequence: CATSRAGTGAYNEQFF. V and J are TRBV15 and TRBJ2-1; the match to TRBD1 covers 10 bases. This CDR3 comprises 16 residues. The V segment lost 1 base and the J segment 2 bases; nucleotides outside the gene matches: 2. In germline, CDR1 is LNHNV, CDR2 YYDKDF (reference sequence).

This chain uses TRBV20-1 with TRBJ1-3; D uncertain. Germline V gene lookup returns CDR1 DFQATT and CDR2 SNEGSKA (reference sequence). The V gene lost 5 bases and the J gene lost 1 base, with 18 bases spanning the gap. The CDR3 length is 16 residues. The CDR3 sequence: CSAAKLERVSGNTIYF. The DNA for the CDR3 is TGCAGTGCTGCCAAATTAGAGAGGGTTTCTGGAAACACCATATATTTT.